This TCR beta chain was observed in a study of T cell changes during pregnancy in multiple sclerosis. This table comes from immunoSEQ multiplex PCR, and its TCRdb copy is limited to in-frame clones, with some not included. The repertoire holds roughly 65,000 clones, with around nine tenths as singletons. V lost 8 bases, J lost 4 bases, and 14 bases lay in between. Germline loops: CDR1 MDHEN, CDR2 SYDVKM. This CDR3 has 13 residues. The sample was peripheral blood, taken in the third trimester of pregnancy. The gene calls are TRBV28 and TRBJ1-2; no clear D. This receptor was taken from a female donor in good health, enrolled as a control in a pregnancy study. The CDR3: CASASRGVYGYTF. Written as DNA, the CDR3 is TGTGCCAGCGCTTCGAGAGGCGTCTATGGCTACACCTTC.